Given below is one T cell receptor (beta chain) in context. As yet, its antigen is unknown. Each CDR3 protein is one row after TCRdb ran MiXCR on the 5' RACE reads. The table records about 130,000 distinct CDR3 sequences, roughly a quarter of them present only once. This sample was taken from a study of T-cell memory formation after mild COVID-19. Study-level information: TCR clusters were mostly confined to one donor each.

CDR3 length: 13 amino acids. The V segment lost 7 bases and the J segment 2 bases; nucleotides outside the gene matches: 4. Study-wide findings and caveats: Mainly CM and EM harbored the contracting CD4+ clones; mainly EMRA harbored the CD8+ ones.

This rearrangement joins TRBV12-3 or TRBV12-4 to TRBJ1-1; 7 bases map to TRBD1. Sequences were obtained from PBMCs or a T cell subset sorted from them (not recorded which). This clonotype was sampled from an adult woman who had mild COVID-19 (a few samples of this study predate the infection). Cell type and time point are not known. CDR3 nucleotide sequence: TGTGCCAGCACCGGGACAGACAACACTGAAGCTTTCTTT. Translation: CASTGTDNTEAFF.